A single TCR beta chain is shown here with its context. Antigen specificity is unknown. The data derive from a study of regulatory dendritic cells for organ transplantation. Whole-study results and caveats: Considerable individual heterogeneity was seen in alloreactive memory CD8+ T cells. Naive T cells showed high diversity, memory cells less, memory CD8+ least. Mature dendritic cells appeared to drive more memory CD8+ clonal expansion than regulatory ones.

This table comes from immunoSEQ multiplex PCR, and its TCRdb copy is limited to in-frame clones, with some not included. The table has tens of thousands of clones, about 90% seen once. Trimming removed 5 bases at V and 2 bases at J, with 13 bases between. The V gene's germline CDR1 is SQVTM and CDR2 ANQGSEA. This CDR3 has 13 residues. Naive CD45RA+ and memory CD45RO+ CD4+ or CD8+ T cells were FACS-sorted. This TCR was sampled from a human donor in good health. The V call is TRBV29-1, the J call TRBJ2-7; maybe TRBD1 (6 bases). Sequencing input: naive CD8+ T cells from blood. Sample subset: CD45RA+ naive T cells. DNA of the CDR3: TGCAGCGTTCTTACAGGGACGGCCTACGAGCAGTACTTC. Translated: CSVLTGTAYEQYF.